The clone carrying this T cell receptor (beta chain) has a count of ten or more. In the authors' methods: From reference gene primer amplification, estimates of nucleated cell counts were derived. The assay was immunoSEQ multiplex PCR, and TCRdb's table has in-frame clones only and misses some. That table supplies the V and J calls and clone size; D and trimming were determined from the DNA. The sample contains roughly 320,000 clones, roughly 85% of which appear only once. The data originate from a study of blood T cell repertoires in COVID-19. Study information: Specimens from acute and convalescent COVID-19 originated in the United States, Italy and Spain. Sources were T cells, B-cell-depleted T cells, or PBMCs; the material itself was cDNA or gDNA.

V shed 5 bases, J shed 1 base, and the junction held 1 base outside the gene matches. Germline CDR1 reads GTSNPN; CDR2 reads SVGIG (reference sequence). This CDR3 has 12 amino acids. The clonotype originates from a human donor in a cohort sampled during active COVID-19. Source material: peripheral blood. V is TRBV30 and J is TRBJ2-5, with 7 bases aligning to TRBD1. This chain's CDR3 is CAWGQVQETQYF. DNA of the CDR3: TGTGCCTGGGGACAGGTCCAAGAGACCCAGTACTTC.